The rows below give T cell receptor beta chains drawn from one sample of a study of T cell responses to AZD1222 COVID-19 vaccine. Assay used: immunoSEQ multiplex PCR; TCRdb lists only in-frame clones, some missing. Among 150,000 or so clones listed, 87% were seen once. The starting material was peripheral blood, obtained 28 days after the second AZD1222 dose. Receptor source: an adult who received the AZD1222 COVID-19 vaccine. The CDR3 runs from the conserved cysteine through the conserved F or W. D genes are given only for firm matches. Size tells how often a clone was seen (once, few, many) or the class of an expanded clone, and some rows leave it out.

clone_size	v_call	d_call	j_call	cdr3_nt	cdr3_aa
.	TRBV23-1	.	TRBJ2-1	TGCGCCAGCAGCCCAGGCCAGCTGGCTTTTGATGAGCAGTTCTTC	CASSPGQLAFDEQFF
.	TRBV5-1	TRBD1	TRBJ1-1	TGCGCCAGCAGCCGAGGGGGCGGAGTAACGAACACTGAAGCTTTCTTT	CASSRGGGVTNTEAFF
.	TRBV18	TRBD1	TRBJ1-5	TGTGCCAGCTCACCCGGACAGGGTACTCAGCCCCAGCATTTT	CASSPGQGTQPQHF
.	TRBV24-1	TRBD2	TRBJ2-1	TGTGCCACCAGTGACAGGACTAGCGGGAGTGTAAATGAGCAGTTCTTC	CATSDRTSGSVNEQFF
.	TRBV28	TRBD2	TRBJ2-7	TGCATCACTAGCGGAGATAGCTCCTACGAGCAGTACTTC	CITSGDSSYEQYF
.	TRBV28	.	TRBJ1-2	TGTGCCAGCAGTTTACCTGCCAGGACAATATCTAACTATGGCTACACCTTC	CASSLPARTISNYGYTF
few	TRBV4-1	.	TRBJ2-1	TGCGCCAGCAGCTCCCCGGGACGGAATCCCTTGGGGTTTGGGCAGTTCTTC	CASSSPGRNPLGFGQFF
.	TRBV19	.	TRBJ2-3	TGTGCCGCCCCGGGGTACACAGATACGCAGTATTTT	CAAPGYTDTQYF
.	TRBV3-1/TRBV3-2	.	TRBJ1-5	TGTGCCAGCAGCCCGGTTTTAGATTCACCCCCCCAGCATTTT	CASSPVLDSPPQHF
.	TRBV19	TRBD1	TRBJ2-1	TGTGCCAGTAGCCCGGGACAGCGGAGTGGTGAGCAGTTCTTC	CASSPGQRSGEQFF
.	TRBV5-1	TRBD2	TRBJ2-2	TGCGCCAGCAGCGTGGGGGCCTTAAGAGCGGGAGGCCGCACCGGGGAGCTGTTTTTT	CASSVGALRAGGRTGELFF
.	TRBV25-1	TRBD2	TRBJ2-5	TGTGCCAGCAGTGAAATGACTAGCGGGAGTGGGACCCAGTACTTC	CASSEMTSGSGTQYF
.	TRBV7-2	.	TRBJ2-1	TGTGCCAGCAGCTTAGCGCTAGGTGGGAGTAGTGAGCAGTTCTTC	CASSLALGGSSEQFF
.	TRBV28	.	TRBJ1-4	TGTGCCAGCAGTCAACCCTCAACTAATGAAAAACTGTTTTTT	CASSQPSTNEKLFF
.	TRBV6-4	.	TRBJ2-7	TGTGCCAGCAGGGTCGGCTCGACCTACGAGCAGTACTTC	CASRVGSTYEQYF
.	TRBV6-2/TRBV6-3	TRBD1	TRBJ1-1	TGTGCCAGCAGTTCTCTAATACAGGGGGGGATTGAAGCTTTCTTT	CASSSLIQGGIEAFF
.	TRBV7-3	.	TRBJ1-1	TGTGCCAGCAGCTTAATGGGGAACGGTAACACTGAAGCTTTCTTT	CASSLMGNGNTEAFF
.	TRBV28	.	TRBJ2-7	TGTGCCAGCACCATAGGGGGGCAACGTCGTTACGAGCAGTACTTC	CASTIGGQRRYEQYF
.	TRBV5-1	TRBD1	TRBJ1-2	TGCGCCAGCAGTCCCAGGAGATGGGGACAGAACGGCTACACCTTC	CASSPRRWGQNGYTF
.	TRBV6-4	.	TRBJ2-5	TGTGCCAGCAGTGAGAGGGGGGGCCAAGAGACCCAGTACTTC	CASSERGGQETQYF
.	TRBV7-2	.	TRBJ2-3	TGTGCCAGCAGCTTAGGGGGTTACGATACGCAGTATTTT	CASSLGGYDTQYF
.	TRBV30	.	TRBJ1-5	TGTGCCTGGACGGGGGACGGGGTTAGCAATCAGCCCCAGCATTTT	CAWTGDGVSNQPQHF
once	TRBV5-1	.	TRBJ1-2	TGCGCCAGCAGCCAGGACACTGCTAACTATGGCTACACCTTC	CASSQDTANYGYTF
.	TRBV29-1	.	TRBJ2-3	TGCAGCGCACGAGGGGGTGGCACAGATACGCAGTATTTT	CSARGGGTDTQYF
.	TRBV3-1/TRBV3-2	TRBD2	TRBJ2-1	TGTGCCAGCAGCCAGAAGCGGGGTCCCCCCAATGAGCAGTTCTTC	CASSQKRGPPNEQFF
.	TRBV3-1/TRBV3-2	TRBD2	TRBJ2-7	TGTGCCAGCAGCCTCGGGACTAGCCCCCCCGAGCAGTACTTC	CASSLGTSPPEQYF
once	TRBV6-5	.	TRBJ2-2	TGTGCCACCACGGAGGGGTTCACCGGGGAGCTGTTTTTT	CATTEGFTGELFF